The next 27 T cell receptor beta chains were all read from a single sample in a study of blood T cell repertoires in COVID-19. Assay used: immunoSEQ multiplex PCR; TCRdb lists only in-frame clones, some missing. The sample shows some 240,000 clones, 82% of them seen only once. Material: peripheral blood. The receptors stem from a woman aged 70-85 years with COVID-19, enrolled during active disease.

The chain has TRBV7-9 and TRBJ1-4, with D hard to call. CDR1 and CDR2 from the germline V gene are SEHNR and FQNEAQ (reference sequence). This CDR3 contains 16 residues. Trimming removed 3 bases at V and 2 bases at J, with 13 bases between. For the CDR3, the DNA is TGTGCCAGCAGCTTGGGCCTTAGAGGGACTAATGAAAAACTGTTTTTT. Translation: CASSLGLRGTNEKLFF.

J is TRBJ2-3 and V is TRBV30, with unresolved D. This CDR3 contains 18 residues. Germline V CDR1 and CDR2: GTSNPN, SVGIG (reference sequence). V gave up 1 base and J gave up 2 bases, with 22 bases separating them. This CDR3 reads CAWSAKNRVIAVTDTQYF. The CDR3 nucleotides are TGTGCCTGGAGTGCTAAGAACCGGGTAATCGCGGTCACAGATACGCAGTATTTT.

The V gene is TRBV4-3, the J gene TRBJ2-2; 16 nucleotides match TRBD2. Germline values: CDR1 LGHNA, CDR2 YSLEER. V lost 4 bases and J lost 5; bases outside the gene matches: 7. The CDR3 extends over 18 amino acids. Here the CDR3 DNA reads TGCGCCAGCAGCCCTGGGACTAGCGGGAGGGCAGGGACCGGGGAGCTGTTTTTT. Its translation is CASSPGTSGRAGTGELFF.

As regards this clone: Distinct nucleotide sequences in the sample also encode this CDR3. The CDR3 protein is CASSLAGTDTQYF. CDR3 nucleotide sequence: TGTGCCAGCAGCTTAGCGGGCACAGATACGCAGTATTTT. This chain uses TRBV11-2 with TRBJ2-3; D ambiguous. CDR3 length equals 13 residues. Trimming left V 1 base short and J 1 base short, with 3 bases between. From germline, CDR1 is SGHAT and CDR2 FQNNGV.

This clone appeared a single time. CDR3 nucleotide sequence: TGTGCCAGCACGGTGGCGAGGGGGGGCTACACCTTC. Amino acids: CASTVARGGYTF. The chain recombines TRBV28 with TRBJ1-2; TRBD1 might be the D (6 bases). Germline lookup yields CDR1 MDHEN and CDR2 SYDVKM. The germline V and J ends were trimmed by 7 bases and 8 bases, with 14 bases remaining between them. The CDR3 has 12 amino acids.

This rearrangement joins TRBV19 to TRBJ1-2, with D uncertain. The CDR3 is made up of 13 amino acids. Trimming took 5 bases from V and 7 from J, leaving 14 bases between them. Germline-derived CDR1 and CDR2 are LNHDA and SQIVND (reference sequence). The CDR3 DNA sequence: TGTGCCAGTAGTTTTAGCCTTTTCGGTGGCTACACCTTC. Residues: CASSFSLFGGYTF.

The CDR3 nucleotides read TGTGCCAGTAGTATTTACAGGGACAGGGGGAATTCTTCTCCAGATACGCAGTATTTT. Translated, it gives CASSIYRDRGNSSPDTQYF. The chain carries TRBV19 and TRBJ2-3; 11 nucleotides line up with TRBD1. V trimming: 3 bases; J trimming: 4 bases; junction bases outside the gene matches: 15. Looked up from germline, CDR1 is LNHDA and CDR2 is SQIVND (reference sequence). This CDR3 is 19 amino acids long. Drawing the rest from reference TRBV19 and TRBJ2-3, the complete variable domain is DGGITQSPKYLFRKEGQNVTLSCEQNLNHDAMYWYRQDPGQGLRLIYYSQIVNDFQKGDIAEGYSVSREKKESFPLTVTSAQKNPTAFYLCASSIYRDRGNSSPDTQYFGPGTRLTVL.

V gene TRBV2 combines with J gene TRBJ1-2; no firm D call. CDR3 length: 12 residues. V gave up 4 bases and J gave up 2 bases, with 5 bases separating them. The germline V gene encodes CDR1 SNHLY and CDR2 FYNNEI. In DNA form, the CDR3 reads TGTGCCAGCAGTGCCGGGAACTATGGCTACACCTTC. This encodes CASSAGNYGYTF. Full variable domain (outside the CDR3, taken from reference TRBV2 and TRBJ1-2): EPEVTQTPSHQVTQMGQEVILRCVPISNHLYFYWYRQILGQKVEFLVSFYNNEISEKSEIFDDQFSVERPDGSNFTLKIRSTKLEDSAMYFCASSAGNYGYTFGSGTRLTVV.

The genes are TRBV7-2 and TRBJ1-1; no clear D gene. The germline V and J ends were trimmed by 5 bases and 1 base, with 14 bases remaining between them. The CDR3 is 15 residues long. Germline V gene lookup returns CDR1 SGHTA and CDR2 FQGNSA. This CDR3 reads CASSLVRATNTEAFF. The DNA of the CDR3 is TGTGCCAGCAGCCTAGTGCGGGCTACGAACACTGAAGCTTTCTTT.

The CDR3 region is CASSQWERGEQFF. CDR3 coding DNA: TGTGCCAGCAGCCAATGGGAAAGGGGTGAGCAGTTCTTC. The rearrangement joins TRBV14 to TRBJ2-1; a possible D gene is TRBD1 (5 bases). V shed 2 bases and J shed 9 bases, with 11 bases lying between them. CDR3 size: 13 residues. The V gene's germline CDR1 is SGHDN and CDR2 FVKESK.

CDR3 nucleotides: TGTGCCAGCAGCCCTGAGAGGGGGCTTCAAGGAAACACCATATATTTT. Protein sequence: CASSPERGLQGNTIYF. The chain couples TRBV11-2 to TRBJ1-3, with 7 bases that match TRBD1. V shed 5 bases, J shed 4 bases, and the junction held 11 bases outside the gene matches. CDR1 is SGHAT and CDR2 is FQNNGV in the germline V gene. This CDR3 spans 16 amino acids.

This chain uses TRBV7-9 with TRBJ1-5; 7 nucleotides agree with TRBD1. Germline CDR1 and CDR2: SEHNR and FQNEAQ (reference sequence). Trimming at V came to 6 bases and at J to 2 bases, leaving 4 bases not matched to a gene. This CDR3 is built from 14 residues. DNA for the CDR3: TGTGCCAGCAGTCAGGGGGGCGGCAATCAGCCCCAGCATTTT. It specifies CASSQGGGNQPQHF.

This clone was observed a handful of times. This sequence joins TRBV2 and TRBJ1-3, with no clear D. V gave up 5 bases and J gave up 0 bases, with 8 bases separating them. The CDR3 length is 14 residues. Germline CDR1 reads SNHLY; CDR2 reads FYNNEI. The CDR3 DNA follows: TGTGCCAGCAGTCGCGATCGCTCTGGAAACACCATATATTTT. Protein product: CASSRDRSGNTIYF.

The V gene is TRBV28, the J gene TRBJ1-2; 7 bases agree with TRBD1. Germline lookup yields CDR1 MDHEN and CDR2 SYDVKM. This CDR3 contains 12 residues. The V and J ends lost 6 bases and 7 bases, in that order; junction bases with no gene match: 5. The CDR3 DNA sequence: TGTGCCAGCAGGACAGGGTTGGGTGGCTACACCTTC. Its protein is CASRTGLGGYTF.

The rearrangement joins TRBV19 to TRBJ2-2; maybe TRBD2 (6 bases). V was shortened by 0 bases and J by 6 bases, with 8 bases between the two germline ends. This CDR3 region has 14 residues. Germline values: CDR1 LNHDA, CDR2 SQIVND (reference sequence). The CDR3 reads CASSIDGGPGELFF. Written as DNA, the CDR3 is TGTGCCAGTAGTATAGATGGAGGGCCCGGGGAGCTGTTTTTT. The whole variable domain, filled in from reference TRBV19 and TRBJ2-2, reads DGGITQSPKYLFRKEGQNVTLSCEQNLNHDAMYWYRQDPGQGLRLIYYSQIVNDFQKGDIAEGYSVSREKKESFPLTVTSAQKNPTAFYLCASSIDGGPGELFFGEGSRLTVL.

The chain combines TRBV11-2 with TRBJ2-4; 13 bases map to TRBD2. V lost 6 bases and J lost 0; bases outside the gene matches: 5. This CDR3 is 17 amino acids long. Germline CDR1 and CDR2: SGHAT and FQNNGV. The CDR3 DNA sequence: TGTGCCAGCAGTTCACTAGCGGGAGGGCTAGCCAAAAACATTCAGTACTTC. This gives the protein CASSSLAGGLAKNIQYF. The full variable domain, with the rest looked up from reference TRBV11-2 and TRBJ2-4, is EAGVAQSPRYKIIEKRQSVAFWCNPISGHATLYWYQQILGQGPKLLIQFQNNGVVDDSQLPKDRFSAERLKGVDSTLKIQPAKLEDSAVYLCASSSLAGGLAKNIQYFGAGTRLSVL.

The chain has TRBV30 and TRBJ1-5; possible D gene TRBD1, 6 bases. Germline CDR1 GTSNPN, CDR2 SVGIG (reference sequence). CDR3 length equals 13 residues. Trimming removed 5 bases at V and 0 bases at J, with 8 bases between. The CDR3 is CAWGTNSNQPQHF. The CDR3 DNA reads as TGTGCCTGGGGGACAAATAGCAATCAGCCCCAGCATTTT.

This clone was picked up one time. This chain links TRBV11-2 with TRBJ2-5; 9 bases line up with TRBD2. This CDR3 is 14 amino acids long. Germline CDR1 and CDR2: SGHAT and FQNNGV. The V and J ends lost 2 bases and 5 bases, in that order; junction bases with no gene match: 3. The CDR3 here is CASSLTAGGETQYF. The CDR3 DNA follows: TGTGCCAGCAGCTTAACCGCGGGAGGGGAGACCCAGTACTTC. Full variable domain (missing parts from reference TRBV11-2 and TRBJ2-5): EAGVAQSPRYKIIEKRQSVAFWCNPISGHATLYWYQQILGQGPKLLIQFQNNGVVDDSQLPKDRFSAERLKGVDSTLKIQPAKLEDSAVYLCASSLTAGGETQYFGPGTRLLVL.

The table lists this clone with many counts. The V call is TRBV3-1 (or the pseudogene TRBV3-2), the J call TRBJ2-5; TRBD1 matches at 11 bases. The germline V gene has CDR1 LGHDT and CDR2 YNNKEL (reference sequence). The V segment lost 7 bases and the J segment 6 bases; nucleotides outside the gene matches: 7. The CDR3 loop spans 14 amino acids. CDR3 coding DNA: TGTGCCAGCAACCGAGGACAGGGGGCACAGACCCAGTACTTC. It specifies CASNRGQGAQTQYF.

V is TRBV7-8 and J is TRBJ1-2, with D possibly TRBD1 on 6 matching bases. The V and J ends lost 3 bases and 6 bases respectively, with 11 bases between them. CDR1 and CDR2 from the germline V gene are SGHVS and FQNEAQ. There are 13 residues in the CDR3. DNA for the CDR3: TGTGCCAGCAGCTTGGACAGCGCCGATGGCTACACCTTC. The encoded protein is CASSLDSADGYTF.

The rearrangement joins TRBV3-1 (or the pseudogene TRBV3-2) to TRBJ1-2; 8 bases map to TRBD1. With V trimmed by 7 bases and J by 8 bases, 12 bases remained unmatched. The germline V gene encodes CDR1 LGHDT and CDR2 YNNKEL (reference sequence). The CDR3 length is 14 residues. The CDR3 coding sequence is TGTGCCAGCACCCCGACAGGGGCGGGTGCGGGCTACACCTTC. It codes for CASTPTGAGAGYTF.

The V gene is TRBV28, the J gene TRBJ1-2; 7 bases align to TRBD1. V dropped 5 bases and J dropped 4; count of bases not matched to a gene: 13. CDR1 is MDHEN and CDR2 is SYDVKM in the germline V gene. The CDR3 is 16 amino acids. The CDR3: CASSLSGQQDIYGYTF. CDR3 nucleotides: TGTGCCAGCAGTCTCTCGGGACAGCAAGATATCTATGGCTACACCTTC.

The CDR3 reads CASSPGQENIQYF. CDR3 nucleotide sequence: TGTGCCAGCTCACCGGGACAGGAAAACATTCAGTACTTC. The chain uses TRBV18 and TRBJ2-4; 8 nucleotides agree with TRBD1. Germline lookup yields CDR1 KGHSH and CDR2 LQKENI. The CDR3 is 13 residues long. V was pared by 3 bases and J by 5 bases, with 0 bases of the junction left unmatched.

The chain couples TRBV5-4 to TRBJ2-5; 9 nucleotides line up with TRBD2. J lost 5 bases, V lost 0 bases, and 5 bases had no gene match. The CDR3 contains 15 residues. Germline V gene data show CDR1 as SGHNT and CDR2 as YYREEE (reference sequence). The CDR3 here is CASSLAGLAGETQYF. CDR3 DNA sequence: TGTGCCAGCAGCTTGGCGGGACTAGCCGGGGAGACCCAGTACTTC.

The rearrangement links TRBV6-2 or TRBV6-3 to TRBJ1-5; D possibly corresponds to TRBD1 (6 bases). This CDR3 is 14 amino acids long. Trimming removed 5 bases at V and 7 bases at J, with 15 bases between. The germline gives CDR1 MNHEY, CDR2 SVGEGT. The CDR3 loop reads CASSPTGYQQPQHF. CDR3 in DNA: TGTGCCAGCAGTCCCACAGGGTATCAACAGCCCCAGCATTTT.

V and J are TRBV19 and TRBJ1-5, with D possibly TRBD1 on 6 matching bases. V lost 1 base to trimming and J lost 3 bases, with 10 bases between them. CDR3 length: 15 residues. CDR1 is LNHDA, CDR2 SQIVND, per germline (reference sequence). The DNA for the CDR3 is TGTGCCAGTAGTATAGGGGGGGGCTTCAATCAGCCCCAGCATTTT. Its translation is CASSIGGGFNQPQHF.

The chain combines TRBV3-1 (or the pseudogene TRBV3-2) with TRBJ1-5, with no clear D. The CDR3 is made up of 15 amino acids. V lost 0 bases to trimming and J lost 7 bases, with 13 bases between them. Looked up from germline, CDR1 is LGHDT and CDR2 is YNNKEL (reference sequence). CDR3 coding DNA: TGTGCCAGCAGCCAAGATCGGAATGCGGCCCAGCCCCAGCATTTT. Its protein is CASSQDRNAAQPQHF.